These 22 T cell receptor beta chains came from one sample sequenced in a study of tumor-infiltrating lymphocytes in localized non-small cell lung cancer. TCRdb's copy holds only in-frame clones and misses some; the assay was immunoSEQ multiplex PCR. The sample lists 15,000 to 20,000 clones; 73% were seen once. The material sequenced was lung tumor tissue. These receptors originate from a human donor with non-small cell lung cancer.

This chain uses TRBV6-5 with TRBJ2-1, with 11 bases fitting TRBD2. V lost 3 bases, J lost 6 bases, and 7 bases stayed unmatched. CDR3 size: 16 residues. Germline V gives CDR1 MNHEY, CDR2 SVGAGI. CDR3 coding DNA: TGTGCCAGCAGTTATTCTAGCGGGGGGCCCTCCAATGAGCAGTTCTTC. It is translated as CASSYSSGGPSNEQFF.

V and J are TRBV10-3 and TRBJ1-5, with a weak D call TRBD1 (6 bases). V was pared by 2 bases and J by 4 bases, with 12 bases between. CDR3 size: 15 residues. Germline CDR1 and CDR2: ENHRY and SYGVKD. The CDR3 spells CAISERGGPNQPQHF. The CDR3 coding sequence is TGTGCCATCAGTGAGCGAGGGGGTCCGAATCAGCCCCAGCATTTT.

The CDR3 sequence: CASSFQSTDTQYF. The CDR3, as DNA: TGTGCCAGCAGCTTCCAGAGCACAGATACGCAGTATTTT. J is TRBJ2-3 and V is TRBV4-2; D not resolved. This CDR3 is built from 13 residues. Germline values: CDR1 LGHNA, CDR2 YNFKEQ. The V and J ends lost 5 bases and 0 bases respectively, with 6 bases between them.

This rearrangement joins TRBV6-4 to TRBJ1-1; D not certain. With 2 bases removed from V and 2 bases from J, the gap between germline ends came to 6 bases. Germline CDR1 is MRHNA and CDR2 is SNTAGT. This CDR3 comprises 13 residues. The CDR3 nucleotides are TGTGCCAGCAGTGACAATGTCAACACTGAAGCTTTCTTT. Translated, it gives CASSDNVNTEAFF.

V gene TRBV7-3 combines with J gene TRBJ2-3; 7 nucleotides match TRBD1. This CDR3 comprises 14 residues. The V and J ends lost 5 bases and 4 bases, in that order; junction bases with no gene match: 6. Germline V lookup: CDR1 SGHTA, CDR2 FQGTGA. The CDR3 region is CASSQTGVADTQYF. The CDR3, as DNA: TGTGCCAGCAGCCAAACAGGGGTTGCAGATACGCAGTATTTT.

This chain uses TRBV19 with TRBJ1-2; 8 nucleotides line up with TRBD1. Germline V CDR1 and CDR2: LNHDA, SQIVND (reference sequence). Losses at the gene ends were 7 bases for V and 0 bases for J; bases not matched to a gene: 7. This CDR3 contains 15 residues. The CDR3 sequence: CASNPGQASNYGYTF. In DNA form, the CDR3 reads TGTGCCAGTAACCCGGGACAGGCCTCTAACTATGGCTACACCTTC.

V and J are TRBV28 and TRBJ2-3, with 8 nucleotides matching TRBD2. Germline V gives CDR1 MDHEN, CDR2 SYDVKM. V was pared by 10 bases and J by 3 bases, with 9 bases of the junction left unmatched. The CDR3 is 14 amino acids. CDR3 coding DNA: TGTGCCACCGCGGGGGGACTAGAGACAGATACGCAGTATTTT. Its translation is CATAGGLETDTQYF. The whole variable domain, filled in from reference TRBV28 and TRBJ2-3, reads DVKVTQSSRYLVKRTGEKVFLECVQDMDHENMFWYRQDPGLGLRLIYFSYDVKMKEKGDIPEGYSVSREKKERFSLILESASTNQTSMYLCATAGGLETDTQYFGPGTRLTVL.

CDR3 DNA sequence: TGTGCCATCACCGGGCAATCTGAGCAGTTCTTC. The encoded protein is CAITGQSEQFF. The rearrangement uses TRBV6-1 and TRBJ2-1; D unresolved. The V end lost 10 bases, the J end lost 9 bases, and 13 bases lay between the germline ends. Germline values: CDR1 MNHNS, CDR2 SASEGT. The CDR3 contains 11 residues.

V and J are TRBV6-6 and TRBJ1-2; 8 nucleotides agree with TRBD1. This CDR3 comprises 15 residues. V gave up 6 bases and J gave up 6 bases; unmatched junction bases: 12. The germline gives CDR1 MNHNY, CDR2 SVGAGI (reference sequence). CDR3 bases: TGTGCCAGCAGCCGGACGATGACAGGGGAGGATGGCTACACCTTC. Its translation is CASSRTMTGEDGYTF.

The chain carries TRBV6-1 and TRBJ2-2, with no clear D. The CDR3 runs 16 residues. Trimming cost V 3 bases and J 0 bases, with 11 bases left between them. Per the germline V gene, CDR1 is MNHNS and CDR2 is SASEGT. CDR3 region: CASSDRAGTNTGELFF. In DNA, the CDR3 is TGTGCCAGCAGTGATCGGGCCGGAACGAACACCGGGGAGCTGTTTTTT.

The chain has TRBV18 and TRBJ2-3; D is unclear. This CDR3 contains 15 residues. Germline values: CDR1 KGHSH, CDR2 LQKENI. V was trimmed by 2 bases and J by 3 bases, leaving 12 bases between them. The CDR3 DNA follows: TGTGCCAGCTCACCAATAGGTGTCAGGACAGATACGCAGTATTTT. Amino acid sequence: CASSPIGVRTDTQYF.

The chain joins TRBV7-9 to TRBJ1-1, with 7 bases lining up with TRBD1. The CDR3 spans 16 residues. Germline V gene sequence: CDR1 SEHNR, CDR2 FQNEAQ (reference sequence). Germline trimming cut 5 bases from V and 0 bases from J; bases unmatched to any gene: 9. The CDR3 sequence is CASSPGTAYLNTEAFF. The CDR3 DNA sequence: TGTGCCAGCAGCCCCGGGACAGCTTACTTGAACACTGAAGCTTTCTTT.

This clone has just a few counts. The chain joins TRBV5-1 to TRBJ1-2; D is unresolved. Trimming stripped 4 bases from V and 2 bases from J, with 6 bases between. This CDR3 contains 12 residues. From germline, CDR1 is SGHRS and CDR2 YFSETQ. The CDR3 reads CASSGENYGYTF. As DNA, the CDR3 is TGCGCCAGCAGCGGGGAGAACTATGGCTACACCTTC. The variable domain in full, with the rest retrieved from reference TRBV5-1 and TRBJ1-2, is KAGVTQTPRYLIKTRGQQVTLSCSPISGHRSVSWYQQTPGQGLQFLFEYFSETQRNKGNFPGRFSGRQFSNSRSEMNVSTLELGDSALYLCASSGENYGYTFGSGTRLTVV.

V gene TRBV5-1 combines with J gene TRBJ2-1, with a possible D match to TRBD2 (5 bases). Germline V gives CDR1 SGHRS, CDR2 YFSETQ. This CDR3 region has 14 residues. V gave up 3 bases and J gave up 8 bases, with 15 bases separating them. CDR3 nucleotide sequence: TGCGCCAGCAGCTGGAGGCGAGAAGTCGATGAGCAGTTCTTC. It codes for CASSWRREVDEQFF.

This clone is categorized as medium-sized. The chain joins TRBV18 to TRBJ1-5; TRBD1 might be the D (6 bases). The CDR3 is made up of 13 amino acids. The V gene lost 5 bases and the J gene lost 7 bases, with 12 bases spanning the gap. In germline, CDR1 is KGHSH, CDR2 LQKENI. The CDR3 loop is CASSADSAQPQHF. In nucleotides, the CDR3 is TGTGCCAGCTCAGCGGACAGCGCCCAGCCCCAGCATTTT.

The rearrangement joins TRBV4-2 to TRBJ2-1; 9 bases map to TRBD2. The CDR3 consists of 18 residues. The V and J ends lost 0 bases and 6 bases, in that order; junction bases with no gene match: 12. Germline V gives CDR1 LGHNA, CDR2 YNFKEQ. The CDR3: CASSQDELAGGPRNEQFF. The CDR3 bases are TGTGCCAGCAGCCAAGATGAGTTGGCGGGGGGGCCTCGCAATGAGCAGTTCTTC.

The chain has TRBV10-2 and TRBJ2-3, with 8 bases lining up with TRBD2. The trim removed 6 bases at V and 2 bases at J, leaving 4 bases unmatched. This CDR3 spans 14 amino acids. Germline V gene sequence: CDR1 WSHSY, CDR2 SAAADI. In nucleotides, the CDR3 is TGCGCCAGCAGATCGCGGGGGGACACAGATACGCAGTATTTT. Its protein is CASRSRGDTDTQYF.

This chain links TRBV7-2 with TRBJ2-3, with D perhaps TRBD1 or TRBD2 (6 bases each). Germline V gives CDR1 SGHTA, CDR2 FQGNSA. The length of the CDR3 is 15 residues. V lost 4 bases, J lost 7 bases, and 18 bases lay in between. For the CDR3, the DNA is TGTGCCAGCAGCTACAAGGGGACTGACAGGCATACGCAGTATTTT. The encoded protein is CASSYKGTDRHTQYF.

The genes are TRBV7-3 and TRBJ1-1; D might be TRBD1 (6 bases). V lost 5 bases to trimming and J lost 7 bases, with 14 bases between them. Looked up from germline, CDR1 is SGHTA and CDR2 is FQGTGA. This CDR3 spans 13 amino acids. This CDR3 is CASSTRTASEAFF. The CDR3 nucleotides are TGTGCCAGCAGCACCCGGACAGCGAGTGAAGCTTTCTTT. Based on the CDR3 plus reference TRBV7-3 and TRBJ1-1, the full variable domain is GAGVSQTPSNKVTEKGKYVELRCDPISGHTALYWYRQSLGQGPEFLIYFQGTGAADDSGLPNDRFFAVRPEGSVSTLKIQRTERGDSAVYLCASSTRTASEAFFGQGTRLTVV.

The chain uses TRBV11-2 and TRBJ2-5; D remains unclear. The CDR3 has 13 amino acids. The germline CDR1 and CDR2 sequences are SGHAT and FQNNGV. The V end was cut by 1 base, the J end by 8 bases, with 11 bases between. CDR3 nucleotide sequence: TGTGCCAGCAGCTTAGTTTTAGGGAAAACCCAGTACTTC. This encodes CASSLVLGKTQYF. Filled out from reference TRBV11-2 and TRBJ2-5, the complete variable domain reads EAGVAQSPRYKIIEKRQSVAFWCNPISGHATLYWYQQILGQGPKLLIQFQNNGVVDDSQLPKDRFSAERLKGVDSTLKIQPAKLEDSAVYLCASSLVLGKTQYFGPGTRLLVL.

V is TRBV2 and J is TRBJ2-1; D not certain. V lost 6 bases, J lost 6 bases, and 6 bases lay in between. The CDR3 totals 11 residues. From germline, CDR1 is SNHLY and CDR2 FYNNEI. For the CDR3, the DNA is TGTGCCAGCAGACTAAGCAATGAGCAGTTCTTC. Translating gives CASRLSNEQFF.

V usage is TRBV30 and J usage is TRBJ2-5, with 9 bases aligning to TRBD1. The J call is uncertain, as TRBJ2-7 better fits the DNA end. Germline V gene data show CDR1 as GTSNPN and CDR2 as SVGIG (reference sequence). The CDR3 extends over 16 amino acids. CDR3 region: CAWSLGLTGGPDEQYF. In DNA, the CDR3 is TGTGCCTGGAGTTTAGGCCTCACAGGGGGCCCCGACGAGCAGTACTTC.